The sequence of this TCR beta chain was determined in a study of blood T cell repertoires in COVID-19. This clone was seen a single time. Here immunoSEQ multiplex PCR was the method, and the copy in TCRdb shows in-frame clones only, minus some. The sample lists under 45,000 clones; 86% were seen once. The length of the CDR3 is 14 residues. V shed 3 bases and J shed 3 bases, with 9 bases lying between them. CDR1 MDHEN and CDR2 SYDVKM come from the germline V gene. The specimen was peripheral blood. The gene calls are TRBV28 and TRBJ2-4, with D possibly TRBD2 on 5 matching bases. This clonotype was sampled from a man in his forties or fifties with active COVID-19. The CDR3 region has the DNA TGTGCCAGCAGTTTCTCCCGGGGCAAAAACATTCAGTACTTC. Protein: CASSFSRGKNIQYF.